The 10 T cell receptor beta chains below were found in one sample sequenced in a study of T-cell reconstitution after alpha-beta-depleted transplantation in children. Preparation of the TCRbeta library was carried out with unique molecular identifiers. TCRdb itself ran the PCR reads through MiXCR, one entry per CDR3 protein. The sample includes some 600,000 distinct CDR3 sequences, under 15% of them seen just once. The sample consisted of PBMCs, mostly from graft donor cells, taken 360 days after TCRalphabeta/CD19-depleted stem cell transplant. The receptor source for this set is a male patient between 5 and 17 years old who had a stem cell transplant for acute myeloid leukemia, so the T cells may come from the graft donor.

The sample holds a few counts of this clonotype. V gene TRBV7-2 combines with J gene TRBJ2-7; D is unclear. Germline loops: CDR1 SGHTA, CDR2 FQGNSA. Trimming pared 5 bases from V and 3 bases from J, leaving 17 bases between. The CDR3 is 15 residues long. The CDR3 protein is CASSRTGPSGYEQYF. CDR3 bases: TGTGCCAGCAGCCGGACGGGTCCCAGTGGCTACGAGCAGTACTTC.

Ten or more counts support this clonotype. CDR3 nucleotides: TGTGCCAGCAGCCGAGATTACGAGCAGTACTTC. Translating it yields CASSRDYEQYF. This chain uses TRBV6-5 with TRBJ2-7; D not certain. This CDR3 has 11 amino acids. CDR1 and CDR2 from the germline V gene are MNHEY and SVGAGI. Trimming cost V 6 bases and J 4 bases, with 7 bases left between them.

This clonotype has more than one count but fewer than ten. V usage is TRBV3-1 and J usage is TRBJ2-1, with TRBD2 matching 8 bases. The V and J ends lost 4 bases and 5 bases, in that order; junction bases with no gene match: 7. This CDR3 spans 15 amino acids. Germline CDR1 LGHDT, CDR2 YNNKEL (reference sequence). This chain's CDR3 is CASSPGAGANNEQFF. The CDR3 DNA reads TGTGCCAGCAGCCCCGGAGCGGGAGCCAACAATGAGCAGTTCTTC.

V usage is TRBV7-3 and J usage is TRBJ2-1; 14 bases fit TRBD2. This CDR3 spans 16 amino acids. The germline V gene has CDR1 SGHTA and CDR2 FQGTGA. V was clipped by 3 bases and J by 8 bases; unmatched bases: 6. The CDR3 loop reads CASSLGTSGRMDEQFF. CDR3 DNA sequence: TGTGCCAGCAGCTTGGGGACTAGCGGGAGAATGGATGAGCAGTTCTTC.

This clonotype came up a few times. The chain is built from TRBV7-9 and TRBJ2-3; D might be TRBD2 (6 bases). The length of the CDR3 is 14 residues. Trimming pared 0 bases from V and 5 bases from J, leaving 9 bases between. Germline CDR1 reads SEHNR; CDR2 reads FQNEAQ (reference sequence). The CDR3 is CASSLATGRDTQYF. The CDR3 DNA sequence: TGTGCCAGCAGCTTAGCGACCGGGAGAGATACGCAGTATTTT.

This clonotype has only a few counts. The chain is built from TRBV29-1 and TRBJ2-6, with TRBD1 as a possible D gene (5 bases). This CDR3 is built from 16 residues. The V end lost 2 bases, the J end lost 4 bases, and 15 bases lay between the germline ends. CDR1 SQVTM and CDR2 ANQGSEA come from the germline V gene. Here the CDR3 DNA reads TGCAGCGTTGAAACAGGTTCCTTGGCAGGGGCCAACGTCCTGACTTTC. Amino acids: CSVETGSLAGANVLTF. The full variable domain, completed using reference TRBV29-1 and TRBJ2-6, is SAVISQKPSRDICQRGTSLTIQCQVDSQVTMMFWYRQQPGQSLTLIATANQGSEATYESGFVIDKFPISRPNLTFSTLTVSNMSPEDSSIYLCSVETGSLAGANVLTFGAGSRLTVL.

The genes are TRBV28 and TRBJ2-3; 9 bases are shared with TRBD2. This CDR3 contains 16 residues. The germline V gene has CDR1 MDHEN and CDR2 SYDVKM. Unmatched junction bases numbered 9, after V lost 5 bases and J lost 3 bases. DNA of the CDR3: TGTGCCAGCAGTCCTCCTGGGCGGGAGGGAACAGATACGCAGTATTTT. Translation: CASSPPGREGTDTQYF.

The rearrangement links TRBV25-1 to TRBJ2-7; 11 bases line up with TRBD1. The CDR3 is 15 amino acids. Germline CDR1 reads MGHDK; CDR2 reads SYGVNS. The ends lost 10 bases at V and 3 bases at J; junction bases unmatched: 11. The CDR3 sequence: CAMSSGTGGYYEQYF. As DNA, the CDR3 is TGTGCCATGAGCTCCGGGACAGGGGGATACTACGAGCAGTACTTC.

This clonotype was counted many times. The CDR3 bases are TGTGCCAGCAGTAGGGGTTGGGTGGATTCACCCCTCCACTTT. Amino acids: CASSRGWVDSPLHF. The V call is TRBV6-1, the J call TRBJ1-6; tentative D call: TRBD1 (5 bases). V was shortened by 5 bases and J by 8 bases, with 13 bases between the two germline ends. Germline V lookup: CDR1 MNHNS, CDR2 SASEGT. The CDR3 has 14 residues.

Many counts were recorded for this clonotype. The chain has TRBV4-2 and TRBJ2-1, with 7 bases fitting TRBD2. V gave up 3 bases and J gave up 4 bases; unmatched junction bases: 6. The V gene's germline CDR1 is LGHNA and CDR2 YNFKEQ. There are 15 residues in the CDR3. The CDR3: CASSQAGEGYNEQFF. CDR3 sequence (DNA): TGTGCCAGCAGCCAGGCGGGAGAGGGTTACAATGAGCAGTTCTTC.